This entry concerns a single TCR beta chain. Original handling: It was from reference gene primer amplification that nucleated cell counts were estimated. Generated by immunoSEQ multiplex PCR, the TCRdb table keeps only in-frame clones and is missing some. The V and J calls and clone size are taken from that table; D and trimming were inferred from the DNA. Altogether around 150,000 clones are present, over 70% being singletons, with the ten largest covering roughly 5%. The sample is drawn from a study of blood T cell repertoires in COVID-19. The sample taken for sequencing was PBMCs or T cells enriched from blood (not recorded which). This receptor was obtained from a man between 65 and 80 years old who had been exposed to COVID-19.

The CDR3 DNA is TGTGCCAGCAGCTTAGCTCGGACAGTAGAAGGGGCAGATACGCAGTATTTT. This translates into CASSLARTVEGADTQYF. V usage is TRBV7-8 and J usage is TRBJ2-3; D possibly corresponds to TRBD1 (6 bases). The CDR3 length is 17 residues. The V gene's germline CDR1 is SGHVS and CDR2 FQNEAQ. V gave up 0 bases and J gave up 4 bases, with 17 bases separating them.